What follows are 27 T cell receptor beta chains derived from one specimen sequenced in a study of shared clonotypes between healthy human individuals. Data came from immunoSEQ multiplex PCR; TCRdb stores just in-frame clones and leaves some out. Among 950,000 to 1,200,000 clones, 70% to 80% were seen once, and the ten largest hold almost 0.9%. Sequencing used memory CD4+ T cells from PBMCs. Noted subset: CD45RA-negative fraction. These receptors were collected from a man between 18 and 29 years old in good health. Some clones in this sample may be carry-over from other donors' samples.

This chain uses TRBV5-1 with TRBJ1-4, with a tentative D call TRBD1 (6 bases). Germline V CDR1 and CDR2: SGHRS, YFSETQ. This CDR3 contains 15 residues. Trimming removed 3 bases from V and 7 bases from J, with 16 bases in between. The CDR3 DNA sequence: TGCGCCAGCAGCTCCGGGACACAAGTTGGTGAAAAACTGTTTTTT. Its protein is CASSSGTQVGEKLFF.

This clone has a single count. This sequence joins TRBV7-6 and TRBJ2-7; tentative D call: TRBD2 (6 bases). This CDR3 spans 14 amino acids. Germline CDR1 reads SGHVS; CDR2 reads FNYEAQ. Trimming removed 2 bases from V and 3 bases from J, with 11 bases in between. CDR3 region: CASSLLTTSYEQYF. The CDR3, as DNA: TGTGCCAGCAGCTTATTAACGACTAGCTACGAGCAGTACTTC.

V is TRBV5-1 and J is TRBJ2-2, with 9 bases identical to TRBD1. Germline CDR1 SGHRS, CDR2 YFSETQ. The CDR3 is 16 amino acids. V trimming: 4 bases; J trimming: 7 bases; junction bases outside the gene matches: 11. The CDR3 DNA sequence: TGCGCCAGCAGCGTCCCGGGGACAGGGCTTATCGGGGAGCTGTTTTTT. It encodes CASSVPGTGLIGELFF.

About this clone: Compared with germline, one end of the junction differs, possibly owing to a read error. V gene TRBV5-4 combines with J gene TRBJ2-3, with unresolved D. Germline V lookup: CDR1 SGHNT, CDR2 YYREEE (reference sequence). The CDR3 consists of 13 residues. The CDR3 DNA reads as TGTGTCAGCAGCCCCCAATTCACAGATACGCAGTATTTT. This encodes CVSSPQFTDTQYF.

The gene calls are TRBV30 and TRBJ1-1; 8 bases are shared with TRBD1. Germline V gives CDR1 GTSNPN, CDR2 SVGIG (reference sequence). The CDR3 is 13 residues long. The ends lost 4 bases at V and 5 bases at J; junction bases unmatched: 6. CDR3 in amino acids: CAWTTGARTEAFF. For the CDR3, the DNA is TGTGCCTGGACGACAGGGGCGAGGACTGAAGCTTTCTTT.

CDR3: CASRTGTGNTIYF. The CDR3, as DNA: TGCGCCAGCAGAACCGGTACTGGAAACACCATATATTTT. The rearrangement uses TRBV5-1 and TRBJ1-3; unclear D gene. Trimming removed 5 bases from V and 2 bases from J, with 8 bases in between. Germline lookup yields CDR1 SGHRS and CDR2 YFSETQ. This CDR3 region has 13 residues.

Comments on this clone: Other DNA sequences in this sample translate to the same CDR3. CDR3 in amino acids: CASSNTDTQYF. CDR3 nucleotide sequence: TGTGCCAGTAGTAACACAGATACGCAGTATTTT. The chain links TRBV19 to TRBJ2-3; no clear D. CDR1 LNHDA and CDR2 SQIVND come from the germline V gene (reference sequence). The CDR3 is made up of 11 amino acids. Trimming removed 4 bases from V and 2 bases from J, with 1 base in between.

This clone has a handful of counts. The chain carries TRBV11-1 and TRBJ2-5, with a tentative D call TRBD1 (8 bases). This CDR3 comprises 18 residues. Germline V gives CDR1 SGHAT, CDR2 FQDESV (reference sequence). V was cut by 5 bases and J by 5 bases, with 27 bases left in between. The CDR3 region is CASSPPSGLGQGGETQYF. In DNA, the CDR3 is TGTGCCAGCAGCCCACCATCGGGGCTCGGACAGGGAGGGGAGACCCAGTACTTC.

V and J are TRBV9 and TRBJ2-1; TRBD2 aligns across 7 bases. This CDR3 comprises 14 residues. Losses at the gene ends were 3 bases for V and 9 bases for J; bases not matched to a gene: 9. Germline-derived CDR1 and CDR2 are SGDLS and YYNGEE. CDR3 amino acids: CASSASGTGFEQFF. For the CDR3, the DNA is TGTGCCAGCAGCGCTAGCGGTACGGGGTTTGAGCAGTTCTTC.

A remark on this clone: This may stem from a read error, because a much larger clone lies one nucleotide away. The rearrangement links TRBV6-5 to TRBJ1-5, with no clear D. V was shortened by 0 bases and J by 4 bases, with 4 bases between the two germline ends. Germline CDR1 MNHEY, CDR2 SVGAGI. There are 13 residues in the CDR3. The chain's CDR3 is CASSYSTNQPQHF. CDR3 bases: TGTGCCAGCAGTTACTCGACTAATCAGCCCCAGCATTTT.

The genes are TRBV25-1 and TRBJ1-1, with 7 positions matching TRBD1. This CDR3 has 16 residues. The germline CDR1 and CDR2 sequences are MGHDK and SYGVNS. The V gene end was trimmed by 1 base and the J gene end by 5 bases; junction bases not matched to a gene: 10. The CDR3: CASSEWRGQGETEAFF. DNA for the CDR3: TGTGCCAGCAGTGAATGGAGGGGTCAGGGGGAGACTGAAGCTTTCTTT.

The chain employs TRBV4-1 and TRBJ1-5; perhaps TRBD1 as D (6 bases). Germline values: CDR1 MGHRA, CDR2 YSYEKL. V lost 2 bases and J lost 7, with 9 bases in between. The CDR3 sequence is 13 residues long. CDR3 DNA: TGCGCCAGCAGCCAACAGGGGATGCAGCCCCAGCATTTT. It translates to CASSQQGMQPQHF.

This clone was recorded at least ten times. This chain connects TRBV11-3 to TRBJ2-2; 7 nucleotides align to TRBD1. Trimming removed 0 bases from V and 1 base from J; junction bases left unmatched: 5. From germline, CDR1 is SGHNT and CDR2 YENEEA. There are 17 residues in the CDR3. CDR3 sequence reads: CASSLDSWTGNTGELFF. CDR3 DNA: TGTGCCAGCAGCTTAGATTCATGGACAGGGAACACCGGGGAGCTGTTTTTT.

As for this clone: A far larger clone is one base from this, pointing to a likely read error. V is TRBV28 and J is TRBJ2-5; D gene uncertain. The CDR3 runs to 10 residues. Trimming left V 5 bases short and J 3 bases short, with 1 base between. Germline CDR1 MDHEN, CDR2 SYDVKM. The CDR3 nucleotides read TGTGCCAGCAGTAAAGAGACCCAGTACTTC. This encodes CASSKETQYF.

The J gene is TRBJ2-5, the V gene TRBV9; 14 nucleotides align to TRBD2. J lost 4 bases, V lost 3 bases, and 14 bases had no gene match. The CDR3 extends over 19 amino acids. In germline, CDR1 is SGDLS, CDR2 YYNGEE. CDR3 sequence: CASSAPPGTSGSYGETQYF. The CDR3 bases are TGTGCCAGCAGCGCCCCCCCCGGGACTAGCGGGAGCTATGGAGAGACCCAGTACTTC.

This clone has a single count. The chain carries TRBV5-1 and TRBJ2-7; no firm D call. Trimming removed 4 bases from V and 4 bases from J, with 6 bases in between. CDR3 length: 11 residues. Germline values: CDR1 SGHRS, CDR2 YFSETQ. The CDR3 bases are TGCGCCAGCAGCGGAGATTACGAGCAGTACTTC. Translating it yields CASSGDYEQYF.

Many counts were recorded for this clone. Distinct nucleotide sequences in the sample also encode this CDR3. The J gene is TRBJ1-2, the V gene TRBV6-5, with D unclear. V was pared by 0 bases and J by 5 bases, with 4 bases between. Germline V gene lookup returns CDR1 MNHEY and CDR2 SVGAGI. The CDR3 totals 12 residues. The chain's CDR3 is CASSYSGYGYTF. In DNA, the CDR3 is TGTGCCAGCAGTTACTCGGGATATGGCTACACCTTC.

This chain links TRBV7-9 with TRBJ2-7, with 8 bases fitting TRBD2. CDR1 is SEHNR and CDR2 is FQNEAQ in the germline V gene (reference sequence). The CDR3 spans 14 residues. V trimming: 3 bases; J trimming: 6 bases; junction bases outside the gene matches: 7. The CDR3 loop is CASSFSGRALEQYF. In DNA form, the CDR3 reads TGTGCCAGCAGCTTCTCCGGGAGGGCCCTCGAGCAGTACTTC.

This chain connects TRBV6-1 to TRBJ2-5, with D hard to call. Germline V CDR1 and CDR2: MNHNS, SASEGT. V was pared by 2 bases and J by 5 bases, with 12 bases between. This CDR3 has 14 residues. The CDR3 loop reads CASSEMVGWETQYF. The CDR3 DNA follows: TGTGCCAGCAGTGAAATGGTAGGATGGGAGACCCAGTACTTC.

The rearrangement links TRBV28 to TRBJ2-1, with 8 bases lining up with TRBD2. The CDR3 covers 15 residues. With 5 bases clipped from V and 1 base from J, the junction kept 4 bases outside the gene matches. Germline assignment: CDR1 MDHEN and CDR2 SYDVKM. In DNA form, the CDR3 reads TGTGCCAGCAGTACAAGCGGGAGTTCCTACAATGAGCAGTTCTTC. This sequence encodes CASSTSGSSYNEQFF.

The rearrangement joins TRBV28 to TRBJ2-7, with no clear D. Trimming shortened V by 6 bases and J by 9 bases, and 9 bases separated the two germline ends. The CDR3 is made up of 10 amino acids. Germline CDR1 is MDHEN and CDR2 is SYDVKM. As DNA, the CDR3 is TGTGCCAGCAGCCGGTACCGGCAGTACTTC. Protein: CASSRYRQYF. The complete variable domain, with remaining parts taken from reference TRBV28 and TRBJ2-7, reads DVKVTQSSRYLVKRTGEKVFLECVQDMDHENMFWYRQDPGLGLRLIYFSYDVKMKEKGDIPEGYSVSREKKERFSLILESASTNQTSMYLCASSRYRQYFGPGTRLTVT.

The V call is TRBV18, the J call TRBJ1-5; the D is unclear. Germline lookup yields CDR1 KGHSH and CDR2 LQKENI. The CDR3 contains 12 residues. V was trimmed by 5 bases and J by 0 bases, leaving 2 bases between them. CDR3 residues: CASSNSNQPQHF. The CDR3 region has the DNA TGTGCCAGCTCAAATAGCAATCAGCCCCAGCATTTT.

The chain recombines TRBV5-3 with TRBJ1-1; 8 nucleotides line up with TRBD1. TRBV5-3 is reported as an ORF; its role is uncertain. The CDR3 runs 17 residues. The V and J ends lost 3 bases and 3 bases, in that order; junction bases with no gene match: 13. The CDR3 loop reads CARSSTDRADRDTEAFF. The CDR3 DNA reads TGTGCCAGAAGCTCCACGGACAGGGCCGACCGGGACACTGAAGCTTTCTTT.

The chain couples TRBV6-5 to TRBJ1-4, with no clear D. The CDR3 is made up of 16 amino acids. Germline CDR1 MNHEY, CDR2 SVGAGI. Trimming shortened V by 2 bases and J by 2 bases, and 12 bases separated the two germline ends. CDR3 sequence reads: CASSYGPAVTNEKLFF. The CDR3 bases are TGTGCCAGCAGTTACGGTCCTGCAGTCACTAATGAAAAACTGTTTTTT.

This sequence joins TRBV30 and TRBJ2-5; 9 nucleotides match TRBD2. This CDR3 has 16 residues. The V and J ends lost 5 bases and 6 bases, in that order; junction bases with no gene match: 16. Germline CDR1 is GTSNPN and CDR2 is SVGIG (reference sequence). CDR3 sequence (DNA): TGTGCCTGGGAGGGAATAGGGCTAGCGGGAATCAAGACCCAGTACTTC. This encodes CAWEGIGLAGIKTQYF.

The chain is built from TRBV27 and TRBJ1-5; 7 bases map to TRBD1. The ends lost 6 bases at V and 7 bases at J; junction bases unmatched: 18. The CDR3 has 17 residues. The germline V gene encodes CDR1 MNHEY and CDR2 SMNVEV (reference sequence). CDR3: CASSYNAGQRGFQPQHF. As DNA, the CDR3 is TGTGCCAGCAGCTACAACGCGGGACAGCGGGGGTTCCAGCCCCAGCATTTT.

The V call is TRBV6-5, the J call TRBJ1-3; D ambiguous. Germline V gene lookup returns CDR1 MNHEY and CDR2 SVGAGI. The length of the CDR3 is 13 residues. Trimming removed 7 bases from V and 0 bases from J, with 7 bases in between. The CDR3: CASTFSSGNTIYF. Written as DNA, the CDR3 is TGTGCCAGCACCTTTAGCTCTGGAAACACCATATATTTT.